These 30 T cell receptor beta chains originate from one sample sequenced in a study of blood T cell repertoires in COVID-19. Assay used: immunoSEQ multiplex PCR; TCRdb lists only in-frame clones, some missing. The sample holds around 200,000 clones, 89% seen once. The specimen was peripheral blood. The receptors derive from a man aged 35 to 55 with acute or convalescent COVID-19.

The chain combines TRBV5-8 with TRBJ2-7; D possibly corresponds to TRBD1 (6 bases). The CDR3 extends over 18 amino acids. With 1 base removed from V and 1 base from J, the gap between germline ends came to 21 bases. Germline CDR1 reads SGHTS; CDR2 reads YDEGEE. CDR3 residues: CASSLQPPGQTISYEQYF. The CDR3 nucleotides read TGTGCCAGCAGCTTGCAACCCCCTGGACAGACCATTTCCTACGAGCAGTACTTC. Full variable domain (remainder filled in from reference TRBV5-8 and TRBJ2-7): EAGVTQSPTHLIKTRGQQATLRCSPISGHTSVYWYQQALGLGLQFLLWYDEGEERNRGNFPPRFSGRQFPNYSSELNVNALELEDSALYLCASSLQPPGQTISYEQYFGPGTRLTVT.

The chain couples TRBV6-4 to TRBJ2-3, with 11 bases that match TRBD1. CDR3 length equals 15 residues. After removal of 3 bases from V and 7 bases from J, the junction contained 6 bases not matched to a gene. The germline gives CDR1 MRHNA, CDR2 SNTAGT. CDR3 residues: CASSERTGGRNTQYF. The CDR3 bases are TGTGCCAGCAGTGAACGGACAGGGGGCCGAAATACGCAGTATTTT.

The chain is built from TRBV18 and TRBJ1-4; D is possibly TRBD1 (5 bases). Germline V lookup: CDR1 KGHSH, CDR2 LQKENI. The CDR3 sequence is 16 residues long. V dropped 4 bases and J dropped 0 bases, with 12 bases sitting between them. The CDR3 DNA is TGTGCCAGCTCACGCCGACAGATCGCAACTAATGAAAAACTGTTTTTT. This sequence encodes CASSRRQIATNEKLFF.

The rearrangement links TRBV21-1 to TRBJ2-3; TRBD1, the D gene given by the table, was not confirmed from the DNA. TRBV21-1 is a pseudogene locus. This CDR3 is built from 13 residues. The CDR3 protein is CASSGLRTDTQYF. The CDR3 DNA is TGTGCCAGCTCAGGGCTCCGCACAGATACGCAGTATTTT.

The chain links TRBV7-2 to TRBJ2-3; TRBD1 aligns across 7 bases. Germline CDR1 and CDR2: SGHTA and FQGNSA. The CDR3 has 16 amino acids. With V trimmed by 7 bases and J by 0 bases, 10 bases remained unmatched. CDR3 protein: CASTRAGTASTDTQYF. DNA for the CDR3: TGTGCCAGCACACGAGCAGGGACAGCTAGCACAGATACGCAGTATTTT.

The CDR3 DNA reads TGTGCCAGCAGCTTGGGCGGACAGGGGGAGCATTTT. The encoded protein is CASSLGGQGEHF. The gene calls are TRBV5-5 and TRBJ1-5, with TRBD1 matching over 10 bases. The CDR3 loop spans 12 amino acids. Per the germline V gene, CDR1 is SGHKS and CDR2 is YYEKEE (reference sequence). The V gene end was trimmed by 0 bases and the J gene end by 14 bases; junction bases not matched to a gene: 2.

In this sample, this clone turned up once. The gene calls are TRBV11-2 and TRBJ2-7; the D is unclear. The CDR3 consists of 14 residues. Trimming removed 1 base from V and 0 bases from J, with 7 bases in between. From germline, CDR1 is SGHAT and CDR2 FQNNGV. This CDR3 is CASSLVRVSYEQYF. As DNA, the CDR3 is TGTGCCAGCAGCTTAGTTAGAGTCTCCTACGAGCAGTACTTC.

V gene TRBV6-5 combines with J gene TRBJ2-1; 12 bases are a match to TRBD2. The CDR3 loop spans 15 amino acids. Germline V CDR1 and CDR2: MNHEY, SVGAGI. Unmatched junction bases numbered 3, after V lost 0 bases and J lost 9 bases. The chain's CDR3 is CASSYSTSGGPEQFF. The CDR3 DNA sequence: TGTGCCAGCAGTTACTCGACTAGCGGGGGACCTGAGCAGTTCTTC.

This rearrangement joins TRBV11-2 to TRBJ1-1; 7 bases agree with TRBD1. CDR1 is SGHAT, CDR2 FQNNGV, per germline. The V and J ends lost 4 bases and 0 bases, in that order; junction bases with no gene match: 11. There are 17 residues in the CDR3. CDR3 DNA sequence: TGTGCCAGCAGCTCCCCTCCATCCACAGGGGTGAACACTGAAGCTTTCTTT. It codes for CASSSPPSTGVNTEAFF. Complete variable domain (other parts from reference TRBV11-2 and TRBJ1-1): EAGVAQSPRYKIIEKRQSVAFWCNPISGHATLYWYQQILGQGPKLLIQFQNNGVVDDSQLPKDRFSAERLKGVDSTLKIQPAKLEDSAVYLCASSSPPSTGVNTEAFFGQGTRLTVV.

This clone is a singleton in its sample. The rearrangement uses TRBV5-1 and TRBJ2-1; 8 bases line up with TRBD1. With V trimmed by 3 bases and J by 7 bases, 3 bases remained unmatched. Germline lookup yields CDR1 SGHRS and CDR2 YFSETQ. The CDR3 is 13 residues long. The CDR3 DNA follows: TGCGCCAGCAGCTGGACAGGGTCGAATGAGCAGTTCTTC. This gives the protein CASSWTGSNEQFF.

The V and J genes are TRBV7-9 and TRBJ1-2; TRBD1 agrees at 7 bases. V shed 5 bases and J 4 bases; nucleotides not matched to a gene: 7. The CDR3 runs to 14 residues. Germline V gene sequence: CDR1 SEHNR, CDR2 FQNEAQ (reference sequence). The CDR3 nucleotides are TGTGCCAGCAGCCCGCAGGGGGGCGCCTATGGCTACACCTTC. It specifies CASSPQGGAYGYTF. Drawing the rest from reference TRBV7-9 and TRBJ1-2, the complete variable domain is DTGVSQNPRHKITKRGQNVTFRCDPISEHNRLYWYRQTLGQGPEFLTYFQNEAQLEKSRLLSDRFSAERPKGSFSTLEIQRTEQGDSAMYLCASSPQGGAYGYTFGSGTRLTVV.

This sequence joins TRBV20-1 and TRBJ2-7; D may be TRBD1 (6 bases). CDR1 and CDR2 (germline): DFQATT, SNEGSKA (reference sequence). The CDR3 totals 13 residues. V lost 3 bases and J lost 5, with 14 bases in between. The chain's CDR3 is CSASIQGSDEQYF. The CDR3 DNA sequence: TGCAGTGCTAGTATACAGGGTTCCGACGAGCAGTACTTC.

This chain connects TRBV9 to TRBJ1-3; 7 bases fit TRBD1. Trimming took 0 bases from V and 0 from J; bases not matched to a gene: 6. Germline V CDR1 and CDR2: SGDLS, YYNGEE. The CDR3 is made up of 17 amino acids. CDR3 in DNA: TGTGCCAGCAGCGTAGAACCAGGGGGTTCCTCTGGAAACACCATATATTTT. It specifies CASSVEPGGSSGNTIYF.

This chain's CDR3 is CASITGSTNEKLFF. As DNA, the CDR3 is TGTGCCAGCATTACCGGGTCGACTAATGAAAAACTGTTTTTT. The genes are TRBV28 and TRBJ1-4; D remains ambiguous. Trimming shortened V by 7 bases and J by 2 bases, and 11 bases separated the two germline ends. The CDR3 totals 14 residues. Germline V lookup: CDR1 MDHEN, CDR2 SYDVKM.

The V call is TRBV5-6, the J call TRBJ1-5; D is perhaps TRBD1 (6 bases). Germline lookup yields CDR1 SGHDT and CDR2 YYEEEE. Trimming shortened V by 2 bases and J by 4 bases, and 16 bases separated the two germline ends. There are 16 residues in the CDR3. DNA of the CDR3: TGTGCCAGCAGCTTTCGCCAGGGGAAGTGGAATCAGCCCCAGCATTTT. Translating it yields CASSFRQGKWNQPQHF.

CDR3 region: CACTGTGGFYEQYF. Here the CDR3 DNA reads TGTGCCTGTACCGGGACAGGGGGCTTCTACGAGCAGTACTTC. This chain uses TRBV30 with TRBJ2-7; 12 bases align to TRBD1. The germline V gene encodes CDR1 GTSNPN and CDR2 SVGIG (reference sequence). The V segment lost 6 bases and the J segment 3 bases; nucleotides outside the gene matches: 6. CDR3 length equals 14 residues.

V and J are TRBV7-2 and TRBJ2-7, with 9 positions matching TRBD1. Germline-derived CDR1 and CDR2 are SGHTA and FQGNSA. V lost 3 bases and J lost 3; bases outside the gene matches: 6. CDR3 length equals 15 residues. The CDR3 protein is CASSFTGGAGYEQYF. CDR3 in DNA: TGTGCCAGCAGCTTTACAGGGGGCGCGGGCTACGAGCAGTACTTC.

The chain uses TRBV11-2 and TRBJ2-7; TRBD2 matches at 14 bases. The V gene end was trimmed by 5 bases and the J gene end by 2 bases; junction bases not matched to a gene: 5. Looked up from germline, CDR1 is SGHAT and CDR2 is FQNNGV. This CDR3 is 16 amino acids long. The CDR3 reads CASSRTSGGLPYEQYF. In DNA form, the CDR3 reads TGTGCCAGCAGCAGGACTAGCGGGGGGTTACCCTACGAGCAGTACTTC.

This clone was picked up one time. V and J are TRBV28 and TRBJ1-5; TRBD1 aligns across 9 bases. V lost 7 bases to trimming and J lost 4 bases; unmatched junction nucleotides: 8. The CDR3 is 15 residues long. Germline lookup yields CDR1 MDHEN and CDR2 SYDVKM. The CDR3 spells CASTYTGGTNQPQHF. The CDR3 DNA sequence: TGTGCCAGCACCTATACAGGGGGCACTAATCAGCCCCAGCATTTT.

The rearrangement uses TRBV9 and TRBJ2-3; D perhaps matches TRBD1 (7 bases). The CDR3 is 15 residues long. Germline CDR1 and CDR2: SGDLS and YYNGEE. Trimming cost V 1 base and J 5 bases, with 14 bases left between them. CDR3 in DNA: TGTGCCAGCAGCGTAAGTGGAGGGGGCCAAGATACGCAGTATTTT. It specifies CASSVSGGGQDTQYF.

The chain uses TRBV24-1 and TRBJ2-3; maybe TRBD2 (7 bases). Germline assignment: CDR1 KGHDR and CDR2 SFDVKD. V lost 3 bases and J lost 2, with 29 bases in between. The CDR3 loop spans 21 amino acids. In DNA form, the CDR3 reads TGTGCCACCAGTGATCCCAGGGGCACAGGGACCGGGGGGATGAACACAGATACGCAGTATTTT. It codes for CATSDPRGTGTGGMNTDTQYF.

The chain has TRBV7-6 and TRBJ2-5, with 8 bases aligning to TRBD2. V lost 5 bases and J lost 3; bases outside the gene matches: 14. The CDR3 length is 17 residues. Germline V gives CDR1 SGHVS, CDR2 FNYEAQ. CDR3 protein: CASSLPAGSGAEETQYF. CDR3 bases: TGTGCCAGCAGCCTACCTGCGGGTAGCGGGGCAGAAGAGACCCAGTACTTC.

The rearrangement links TRBV7-6 to TRBJ1-1; possible D gene TRBD1, 5 bases. V was cut by 0 bases and J by 0 bases, with 11 bases left in between. Germline V lookup: CDR1 SGHVS, CDR2 FNYEAQ. This CDR3 has 16 residues. CDR3 sequence reads: CASSLAGAGLNTEAFF. The CDR3 nucleotides read TGTGCCAGCAGCTTAGCAGGGGCAGGGTTGAACACTGAAGCTTTCTTT.

This clone was observed a handful of times. V is TRBV4-2 and J is TRBJ1-2; TRBD1 might be the D (5 bases). Trimming left V 0 bases short and J 8 bases short, with 10 bases between. CDR3 length equals 13 residues. The germline V gene encodes CDR1 LGHNA and CDR2 YNFKEQ. The CDR3 is CASSQEQVGGYTF. Here the CDR3 DNA reads TGTGCCAGCAGCCAAGAACAGGTTGGCGGCTACACCTTC.

J is TRBJ1-2 and V is TRBV11-2; possible D gene TRBD1, 6 bases. Trimming removed 6 bases at V and 0 bases at J, with 14 bases between. The CDR3 runs 15 residues. Germline CDR1 is SGHAT and CDR2 is FQNNGV. The CDR3 here is CASRKAGAANYGYTF. CDR3 sequence (DNA): TGTGCCAGCAGAAAGGCGGGGGCTGCTAACTATGGCTACACCTTC. The full variable domain, its missing parts supplied by reference TRBV11-2 and TRBJ1-2, is EAGVAQSPRYKIIEKRQSVAFWCNPISGHATLYWYQQILGQGPKLLIQFQNNGVVDDSQLPKDRFSAERLKGVDSTLKIQPAKLEDSAVYLCASRKAGAANYGYTFGSGTRLTVV.

The J gene is TRBJ2-3, the V gene TRBV2; TRBD2 agrees at 7 bases. CDR3 size: 18 residues. V lost 8 bases and J lost 3; bases outside the gene matches: 20. Germline V CDR1 and CDR2: SNHLY, FYNNEI. The CDR3: CASQSPREGTLGTDTQYF. The CDR3 DNA sequence: TGTGCCAGCCAATCCCCCAGGGAGGGGACGTTAGGGACAGATACGCAGTATTTT.

As concerns this clone: A junction end diverges from the germline sequence, so it may reflect a read error. The chain has TRBV19 and TRBJ1-5; weak D call: TRBD1 (6 bases). The CDR3 covers 16 residues. Looked up from germline, CDR1 is LNHDA and CDR2 is SQIVND (reference sequence). The CDR3 here is CASRIGPSRTDQPQHF. The CDR3 DNA reads TGTGCCAGTAGGATAGGTCCCTCCCGGACAGATCAGCCCCAGCATTTT.

This chain connects TRBV6-6 to TRBJ1-1; 10 bases are a match to TRBD1. The CDR3 loop spans 16 amino acids. Looked up from germline, CDR1 is MNHNY and CDR2 is SVGAGI (reference sequence). Trimming at V came to 5 bases and at J to 0 bases, leaving 6 bases not matched to a gene. CDR3: CASSLGQGLMNTEAFF. DNA of the CDR3: TGTGCCAGCAGTCTGGGACAGGGGTTGATGAACACTGAAGCTTTCTTT.

This chain joins TRBV7-9 and TRBJ1-3; no firm D call. Germline assignment: CDR1 SEHNR and CDR2 FQNEAQ (reference sequence). The CDR3 is made up of 12 amino acids. V was shortened by 1 base and J by 7 bases, with 5 bases between the two germline ends. The CDR3 loop reads CASSLDFNTIYF. CDR3 coding DNA: TGTGCCAGCAGCTTAGACTTCAACACCATATATTTT.

The chain employs TRBV18 and TRBJ1-1, with 7 positions matching TRBD1. J was trimmed by 2 bases and V by 3 bases; bases with no gene match: 3. Germline V CDR1 and CDR2: KGHSH, LQKENI. This CDR3 is built from 14 residues. CDR3 DNA: TGTGCCAGCTCACCGAACAGGGGCAACACTGAAGCTTTCTTT. Its protein is CASSPNRGNTEAFF. Filled out from reference TRBV18 and TRBJ1-1, the complete variable domain reads NAGVMQNPRHLVRRRGQEARLRCSPMKGHSHVYWYRQLPEEGLKFMVYLQKENIIDESGMPKERFSAEFPKEGPSILRIQQVVRGDSAAYFCASSPNRGNTEAFFGQGTRLTVV.